The 16 T cell receptor beta chains reported below all come from one sample, sequenced in a study of T-cell memory formation after mild COVID-19. Via MiXCR, TCRdb re-called the 5' RACE reads, giving one row per CDR3 protein. The data contain a few hundred thousand distinct CDR3 sequences, over 11% of them singletons. Sequenced input: PBMCs or a T cell subset sorted from them (not recorded which). The receptors originated from a man between 18 and 35 years old who had mild COVID-19 (a few samples of this study predate the infection). Cell type and time point are not known.

The chain recombines TRBV20-1 with TRBJ1-5, with D tentatively TRBD1 (5 bases). V was trimmed by 1 base and J by 2 bases, leaving 15 bases between them. The V gene's germline CDR1 is DFQATT and CDR2 SNEGSKA (reference sequence). The CDR3 spans 16 residues. CDR3 bases: TGCAGTGCTAGAGTTATGCGGGGGGGAGGCAATCAGCCCCAGCATTTT. Amino acids: CSARVMRGGGNQPQHF.

In its sample, this clonotype was seen a few times. The chain carries TRBV10-3 and TRBJ2-3; TRBD2 matches 16 bases. In germline, CDR1 is ENHRY, CDR2 SYGVKD. The V and J ends lost 8 bases and 4 bases, in that order; junction bases with no gene match: 0. The CDR3 length is 14 residues. CDR3: CAIGTSGGADTQYF. Written as DNA, the CDR3 is TGTGCCATCGGGACTAGCGGGGGGGCAGATACGCAGTATTTT.

This chain connects TRBV7-9 to TRBJ2-7, with unresolved D. The CDR3 consists of 14 residues. The V gene's germline CDR1 is SEHNR and CDR2 FQNEAQ (reference sequence). The V and J ends lost 5 bases and 0 bases respectively, with 11 bases between them. The DNA of the CDR3 is TGTGCCAGCAGCGCCCAGGTTATCTCCTACGAGCAGTACTTC. Translation: CASSAQVISYEQYF.

This clonotype was counted only a few times. The chain recombines TRBV6-6 with TRBJ2-7; no firm D call. With 5 bases removed from V and 5 bases from J, the gap between germline ends came to 7 bases. Germline loops: CDR1 MNHNY, CDR2 SVGAGI (reference sequence). This CDR3 spans 11 amino acids. For the CDR3, the DNA is TGTGCCAGCAGTCTAACAGACGAGCAGTACTTC. Translating it yields CASSLTDEQYF.

This clonotype was detected only a few times. V usage is TRBV7-6 and J usage is TRBJ1-1; D unclear. This CDR3 is 16 amino acids long. Per the germline V gene, CDR1 is SGHVS and CDR2 is FNYEAQ. V lost 0 bases to trimming and J lost 4 bases, with 15 bases between them. The chain's CDR3 is CASSLALGSSGTEAFF. Written as DNA, the CDR3 is TGTGCCAGCAGCTTAGCACTGGGGTCGAGCGGCACTGAAGCTTTCTTT.

The J gene is TRBJ1-1, the V gene TRBV7-9; D gene uncertain. The CDR3 loop spans 13 amino acids. V was clipped by 1 base and J by 4 bases, with 7 bases between them. Germline values: CDR1 SEHNR, CDR2 FQNEAQ (reference sequence). This CDR3 is CASSLVRATEAFF. CDR3 DNA sequence: TGTGCCAGCAGCTTAGTGAGGGCCACTGAAGCTTTCTTT.

At least ten counts were recorded for this clonotype. The chain is built from TRBV5-4 and TRBJ2-2, with D possibly matching TRBD2 (5 bases). This CDR3 spans 16 amino acids. The ends were cut back, 0 bases at V and 2 bases at J, with 11 bases in the middle. Germline loops: CDR1 SGHNT, CDR2 YYREEE (reference sequence). In nucleotides, the CDR3 is TGTGCCAGCAGCTTGGCTCGGGATTTAAACACCGGGGAGCTGTTTTTT. Protein sequence: CASSLARDLNTGELFF.

J is TRBJ2-1 and V is TRBV30, with TRBD2 as a possible D gene (6 bases). CDR1 is GTSNPN and CDR2 is SVGIG in the germline V gene (reference sequence). Trimming shortened V by 0 bases and J by 5 bases, and 8 bases separated the two germline ends. This CDR3 is 13 amino acids long. CDR3 DNA: TGTGCCTGGAGTGTGGGAGGAGACAATGAGCAGTTCTTC. This gives the protein CAWSVGGDNEQFF.

This clonotype was counted only a few times. The chain employs TRBV5-6 and TRBJ1-1, with D maybe TRBD1 (5 bases). Germline V gives CDR1 SGHDT, CDR2 YYEEEE. Trimming pared 4 bases from V and 6 bases from J, leaving 13 bases between. CDR3 length: 13 amino acids. Here the CDR3 reads CASSKGVFAEAFF. The CDR3 coding sequence is TGTGCCAGCAGCAAAGGGGTTTTCGCTGAAGCTTTCTTT. Variable domain in full (rest from reference TRBV5-6 and TRBJ1-1): DAGVTQSPTHLIKTRGQQVTLRCSPKSGHDTVSWYQQALGQGPQFIFQYYEEEERQRGNFPDRFSGHQFPNYSSELNVNALLLGDSALYLCASSKGVFAEAFFGQGTRLTVV.

This clonotype was picked up a small number of times. The chain recombines TRBV20-1 with TRBJ1-1; the D is unclear. Germline V gene sequence: CDR1 DFQATT, CDR2 SNEGSKA (reference sequence). CDR3 length equals 12 residues. V was clipped by 1 base and J by 2 bases, with 5 bases between them. The CDR3 reads CSARGGNTEAFF. The CDR3 DNA sequence: TGCAGTGCTAGAGGGGGAAACACTGAAGCTTTCTTT.

Ten or more counts support this clonotype. This rearrangement joins TRBV7-3 to TRBJ1-1; D remains unclear. V gave up 4 bases and J gave up 1 base, with 4 bases separating them. CDR1 and CDR2 (germline): SGHTA, FQGTGA. The CDR3 length is 12 residues. The CDR3 region is CASSSWNTEAFF. In nucleotides, the CDR3 is TGTGCCAGCAGCTCCTGGAACACTGAAGCTTTCTTT.

This rearrangement joins TRBV29-1 to TRBJ2-5; D is unresolved. Germline V CDR1 and CDR2: SQVTM, ANQGSEA. The CDR3 runs 15 residues. V was pared by 3 bases and J by 5 bases, with 19 bases between. CDR3 DNA sequence: TGCAGCGTTGACAGACCGAGACCAGCAGGCGAGACCCAGTACTTC. This sequence encodes CSVDRPRPAGETQYF.

This chain connects TRBV12-3 or TRBV12-4 to TRBJ1-2; no reliable D call. Trimming removed 1 base at V and 11 bases at J, with 8 bases between. The CDR3 is made up of 11 amino acids. The chain's CDR3 is CASSLGAFYTF. CDR3 nucleotide sequence: TGTGCCAGCAGTTTAGGTGCATTTTACACCTTC.

The chain employs TRBV7-9 and TRBJ2-1; TRBD2 agrees at 12 bases. Trimming cost V 4 bases and J 4 bases; bases outside gene matches: 11. The V gene's germline CDR1 is SEHNR and CDR2 FQNEAQ (reference sequence). The CDR3 loop spans 18 amino acids. CDR3 in DNA: TGTGCCAGCAGCTCCGGAGGGTTGGGACTAGCGGGTTACAATGAGCAGTTCTTC. Translated: CASSSGGLGLAGYNEQFF.

Concerning this clonotype itself: At one of its ends the junction is not consistent with the germline gene, which may arise from a read error. The chain combines TRBV4-3 with TRBJ1-5; D might be TRBD1 (6 bases). Germline loops: CDR1 LGHNA, CDR2 YSLEER. The CDR3 has 17 residues. The CDR3, as DNA: TGCGCCAGCAGCGAAGAATACAGGGAAGTGCTCAATCAGCCCCAGCATTTT. This translates into CASSEEYREVLNQPQHF.

This clonotype was seen a handful of times. V and J are TRBV28 and TRBJ1-1; weak D call: TRBD1 (6 bases). This CDR3 is 11 amino acids long. The ends were cut back, 10 bases at V and 10 bases at J, with 16 bases in the middle. Germline V gene data show CDR1 as MDHEN and CDR2 as SYDVKM. The chain's CDR3 is CAIRGRWGAFF. The CDR3 nucleotides are TGTGCCATCAGGGGCCGTTGGGGAGCTTTCTTT.